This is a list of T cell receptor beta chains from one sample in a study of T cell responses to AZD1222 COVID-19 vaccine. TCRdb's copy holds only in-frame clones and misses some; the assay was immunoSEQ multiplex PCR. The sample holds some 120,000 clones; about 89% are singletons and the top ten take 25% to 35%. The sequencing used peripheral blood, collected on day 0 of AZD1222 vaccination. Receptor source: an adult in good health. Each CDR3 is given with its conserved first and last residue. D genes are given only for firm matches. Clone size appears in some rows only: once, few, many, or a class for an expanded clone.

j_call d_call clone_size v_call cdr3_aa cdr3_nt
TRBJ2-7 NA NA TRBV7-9 CASSSTKQGFEQYF TGTGCCAGCAGCTCAACCAAACAGGGCTTCGAGCAGTACTTC
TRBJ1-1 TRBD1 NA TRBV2 CASTDRGMNTEAFF TGTGCCAGCACGGACAGGGGGATGAACACTGAAGCTTTCTTT
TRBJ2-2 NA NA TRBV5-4 CATSRVGELFF TGTGCCACATCCCGGGTCGGGGAGCTGTTTTTT
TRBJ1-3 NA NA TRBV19 CASRATGSSGNTIYF TGTGCCAGTAGAGCAACAGGAAGCTCTGGAAACACCATATATTTT
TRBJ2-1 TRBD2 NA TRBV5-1 CASSPGSGGSSYNEQFF TGCGCCAGCAGCCCCGGGAGCGGGGGTAGCTCCTACAATGAGCAGTTCTTC
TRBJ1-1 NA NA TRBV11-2 CASSPLSWVNTEAFF TGTGCCAGCAGCCCGTTATCTTGGGTCAACACTGAAGCTTTCTTT
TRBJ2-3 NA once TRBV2 CASTPNEKTDTQYF TGTGCCAGCACCCCGAACGAGAAAACAGATACGCAGTATTTT
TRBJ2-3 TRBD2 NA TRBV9 CASSPGWGGPSTDTQYF TGTGCCAGCAGCCCTGGGTGGGGGGGACCTAGCACAGATACGCAGTATTTT
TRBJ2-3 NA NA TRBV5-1 CASSLGQEDSDTQYF TGCGCCAGCAGCTTGGGACAGGAGGATTCCGATACGCAGTATTTT
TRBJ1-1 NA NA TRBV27 CASRLTRNTEAFF TGTGCCAGCAGACTGACACGGAACACTGAAGCTTTCTTT
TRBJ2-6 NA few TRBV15 CATSRDGAASSGANVLTF TGTGCCACCAGCAGAGATGGGGCAGCTTCCTCTGGGGCCAACGTCCTGACTTTC
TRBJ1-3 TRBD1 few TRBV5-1 CASTQGGTGSGNTIYF TGCGCCAGCACCCAAGGAGGGACAGGGAGTGGAAACACCATATATTTT
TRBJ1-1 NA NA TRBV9 CASSGRGNAEAFF TGTGCCAGCAGCGGGCGGGGCAATGCTGAAGCTTTCTTT
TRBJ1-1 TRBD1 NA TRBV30 CAWSVLTGGGEAFF TGTGCCTGGAGTGTGCTGACAGGGGGCGGTGAAGCTTTCTTT
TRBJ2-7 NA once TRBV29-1 CSAGNYEQYF TGCAGCGCCGGGAACTACGAGCAGTACTTC
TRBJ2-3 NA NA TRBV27 CASSRMRTASTDTQYF TGTGCCAGCAGCCGCATGAGGACAGCTAGCACAGATACGCAGTATTTT
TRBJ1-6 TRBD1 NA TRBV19 CASSPLDRVDSPLHF TGTGCCAGTAGTCCTCTGGACAGGGTTGATTCACCCCTCCACTTT
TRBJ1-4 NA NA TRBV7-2 CASSLVGESNEKLFF TGTGCCAGCAGCTTAGTGGGGGAAAGTAACGAAAAACTGTTTTTT
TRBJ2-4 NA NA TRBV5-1 CASSFGGEWDIQYF TGCGCCAGCAGCTTTGGGGGCGAGTGGGACATTCAGTACTTC
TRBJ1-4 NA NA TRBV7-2 CASSSEGGLEKLFF TGTGCCAGCAGCTCGGAGGGGGGTTTGGAAAAACTGTTTTTT
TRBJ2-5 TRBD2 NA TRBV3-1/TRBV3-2 CASSPGLAEQETQYF TGTGCCAGCAGCCCCGGACTAGCGGAACAGGAGACCCAGTACTTC
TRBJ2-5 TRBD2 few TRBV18 CASSPFPTSGGTGWKTQYF TGTGCCAGCTCACCTTTCCCTACTAGCGGGGGGACCGGGTGGAAGACCCAGTACTTC
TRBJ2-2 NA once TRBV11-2 CASSFFSGVANTGELFF TGTGCCAGCAGCTTCTTCTCGGGGGTCGCGAACACCGGGGAGCTGTTTTTT
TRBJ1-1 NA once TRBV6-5 CASSPSETMNTEAFF TGTGCCAGCAGCCCCTCCGAGACCATGAACACTGAAGCTTTCTTT
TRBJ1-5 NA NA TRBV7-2 CASSPGTGNQPQHF TGTGCCAGCAGCCCGGGGACGGGTAATCAGCCCCAGCATTTT
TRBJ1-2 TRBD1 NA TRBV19 CASSIDAGTGDYGYTF TGTGCCAGTAGTATAGATGCGGGGACAGGAGACTATGGCTACACCTTC
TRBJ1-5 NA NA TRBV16 CASSQWGAGNQPQHF TGTGCCAGCAGCCAATGGGGGGCAGGCAATCAGCCCCAGCATTTT
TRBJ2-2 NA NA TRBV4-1 CASSQEIRAATGELFF TGCGCCAGCAGCCAAGAAATCAGGGCAGCCACCGGGGAGCTGTTTTTT
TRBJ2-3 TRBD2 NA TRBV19 CASSSRGGDTQYF TGTGCCAGTTCTAGCCGGGGGGGAGATACGCAGTATTTT
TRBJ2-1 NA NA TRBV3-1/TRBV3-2 CASSQGTYNEQFF TGTGCCAGCAGCCAAGGGACTTACAATGAGCAGTTCTTC